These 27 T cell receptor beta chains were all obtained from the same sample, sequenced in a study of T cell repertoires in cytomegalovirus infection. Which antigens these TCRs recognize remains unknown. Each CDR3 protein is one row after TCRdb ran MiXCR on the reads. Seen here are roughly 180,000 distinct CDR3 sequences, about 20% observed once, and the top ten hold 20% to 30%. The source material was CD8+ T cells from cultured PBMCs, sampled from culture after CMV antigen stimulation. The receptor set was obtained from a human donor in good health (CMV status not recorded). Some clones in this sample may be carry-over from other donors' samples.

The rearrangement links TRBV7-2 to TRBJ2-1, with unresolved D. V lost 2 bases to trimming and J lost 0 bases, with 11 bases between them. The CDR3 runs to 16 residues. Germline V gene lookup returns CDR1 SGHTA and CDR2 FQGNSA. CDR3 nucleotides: TGTGCCAGCAGCTTAATACCGGAGAGCTCCTACAATGAGCAGTTCTTC. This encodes CASSLIPESSYNEQFF.

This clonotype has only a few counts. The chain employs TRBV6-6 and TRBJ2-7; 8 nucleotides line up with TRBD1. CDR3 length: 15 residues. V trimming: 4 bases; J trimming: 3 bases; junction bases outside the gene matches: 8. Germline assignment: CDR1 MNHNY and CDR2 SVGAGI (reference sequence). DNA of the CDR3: TGTGCCAGCAGTTCCCTGGACAGGGAGCTCTACGAGCAGTACTTC. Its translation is CASSSLDRELYEQYF.

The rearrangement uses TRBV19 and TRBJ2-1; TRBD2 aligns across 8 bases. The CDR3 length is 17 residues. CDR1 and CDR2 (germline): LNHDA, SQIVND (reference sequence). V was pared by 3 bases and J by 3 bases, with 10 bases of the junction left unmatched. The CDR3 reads CASSITLAGSLYNEQFF. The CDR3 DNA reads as TGTGCCAGTAGTATTACTTTAGCGGGGTCTCTCTACAATGAGCAGTTCTTC.

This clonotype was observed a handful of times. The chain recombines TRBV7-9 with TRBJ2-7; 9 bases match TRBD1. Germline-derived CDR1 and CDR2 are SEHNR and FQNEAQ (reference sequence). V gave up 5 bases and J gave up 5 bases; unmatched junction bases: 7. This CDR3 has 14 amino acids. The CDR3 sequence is CASSPGTGTDEQYF. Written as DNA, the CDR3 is TGTGCCAGCAGCCCCGGGACAGGGACCGACGAGCAGTACTTC.

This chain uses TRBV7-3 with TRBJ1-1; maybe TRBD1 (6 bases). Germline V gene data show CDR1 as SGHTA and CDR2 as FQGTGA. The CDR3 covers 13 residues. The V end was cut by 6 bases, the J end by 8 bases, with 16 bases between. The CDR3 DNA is TGTGCCAGCAGGTTGGGACATTATGCCGAAGCTTTCTTT. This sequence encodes CASRLGHYAEAFF.

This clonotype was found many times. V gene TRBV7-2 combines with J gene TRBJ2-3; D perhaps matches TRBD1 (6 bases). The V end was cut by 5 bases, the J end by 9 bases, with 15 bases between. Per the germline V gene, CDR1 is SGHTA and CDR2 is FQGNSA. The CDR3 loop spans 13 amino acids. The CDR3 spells CASSVDRRWTQYF. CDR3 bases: TGTGCCAGCAGCGTAGACAGGAGGTGGACGCAGTATTTT.

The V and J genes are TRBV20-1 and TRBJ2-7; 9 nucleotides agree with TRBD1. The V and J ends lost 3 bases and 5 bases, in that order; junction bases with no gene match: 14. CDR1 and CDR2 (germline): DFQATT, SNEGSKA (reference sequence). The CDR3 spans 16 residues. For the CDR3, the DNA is TGCAGTGCTAGTGGACCGGCGGGACAGGGTAGCCACGAGCAGTACTTC. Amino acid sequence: CSASGPAGQGSHEQYF.

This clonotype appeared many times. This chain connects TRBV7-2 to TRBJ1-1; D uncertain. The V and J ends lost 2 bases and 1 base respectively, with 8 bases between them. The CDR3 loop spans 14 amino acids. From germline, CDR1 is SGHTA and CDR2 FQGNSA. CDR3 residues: CASSLLASNTEAFF. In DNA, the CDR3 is TGTGCCAGCAGCTTATTGGCCTCGAACACTGAAGCTTTCTTT.

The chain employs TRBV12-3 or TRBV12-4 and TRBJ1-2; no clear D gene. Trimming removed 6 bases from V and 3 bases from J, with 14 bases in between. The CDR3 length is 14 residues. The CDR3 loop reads CASSPFGKDYGYTF. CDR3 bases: TGTGCCAGCAGCCCCTTTGGAAAGGACTATGGCTACACCTTC.

The CDR3 DNA sequence: TGTGCCAGCAGCCCGCGGACAGGGGTGGAGAGACCCTACGAGCAGTACTTC. This translates into CASSPRTGVERPYEQYF. The V call is TRBV7-9, the J call TRBJ2-7; 9 nucleotides align to TRBD1. The CDR3 runs 17 residues. Trimming removed 5 bases from V and 2 bases from J; junction bases left unmatched: 13. CDR1 is SEHNR and CDR2 is FQNEAQ in the germline V gene (reference sequence).

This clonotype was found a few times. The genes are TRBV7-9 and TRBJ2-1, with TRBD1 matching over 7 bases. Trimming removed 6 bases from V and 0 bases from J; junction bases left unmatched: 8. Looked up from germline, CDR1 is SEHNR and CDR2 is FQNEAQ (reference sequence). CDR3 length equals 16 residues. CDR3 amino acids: CASSHRGFSSYNEQFF. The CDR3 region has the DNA TGTGCCAGCAGTCACAGGGGTTTTAGCTCCTACAATGAGCAGTTCTTC.

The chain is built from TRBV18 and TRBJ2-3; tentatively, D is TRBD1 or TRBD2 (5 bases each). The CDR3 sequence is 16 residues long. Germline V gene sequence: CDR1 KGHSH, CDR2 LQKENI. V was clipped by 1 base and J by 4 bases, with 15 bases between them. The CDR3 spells CASSPLAGTLSDTQYF. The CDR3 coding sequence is TGTGCCAGCTCACCACTGGCCGGGACGTTGTCAGATACGCAGTATTTT.

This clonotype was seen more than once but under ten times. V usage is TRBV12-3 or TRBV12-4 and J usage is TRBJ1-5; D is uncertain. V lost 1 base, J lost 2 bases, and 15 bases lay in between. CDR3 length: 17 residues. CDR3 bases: TGTGCCAGCAGTTTAGAAGGTGGGATCGGAGGCAATCAGCCCCAGCATTTT. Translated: CASSLEGGIGGNQPQHF.

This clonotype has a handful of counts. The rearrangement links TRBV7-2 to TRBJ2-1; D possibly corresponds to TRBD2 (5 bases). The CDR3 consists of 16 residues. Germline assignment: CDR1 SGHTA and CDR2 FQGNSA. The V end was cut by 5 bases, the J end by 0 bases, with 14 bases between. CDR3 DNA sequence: TGTGCCAGCAGCCCTTTAAGCGGTTACTCCTACAATGAGCAGTTCTTC. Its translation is CASSPLSGYSYNEQFF. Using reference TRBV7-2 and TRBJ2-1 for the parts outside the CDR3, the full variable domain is GAGVSQSPSNKVTEKGKDVELRCDPISGHTALYWYRQSLGQGLEFLIYFQGNSAPDKSGLPSDRFSAERTGGSVSTLTIQRTQQEDSAVYLCASSPLSGYSYNEQFFGPGTRLTVL.

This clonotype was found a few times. For the CDR3, the DNA is TGCAGTGCTAGTGGACTCTCTGATTTCTACGAGCAGTACTTC. Translation gives CSASGLSDFYEQYF. The chain has TRBV20-1 and TRBJ2-7, with D possibly TRBD2 on 5 matching bases. The V end was cut by 3 bases, the J end by 3 bases, with 15 bases between. Germline V gene lookup returns CDR1 DFQATT and CDR2 SNEGSKA (reference sequence). The CDR3 is 14 amino acids.

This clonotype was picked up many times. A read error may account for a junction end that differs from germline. CDR3 residues: CASSLEHAGGDTGELFF. For the CDR3, the DNA is TGTGCTAGCAGCTTAGAGCATGCCGGGGGCGACACCGGGGAGCTGTTTTTT. The rearrangement joins TRBV7-7 to TRBJ2-2; perhaps D is TRBD1 or TRBD2 (6 bases each). This CDR3 is 17 amino acids long. The V gene's germline CDR1 is SSHAT and CDR2 FNYEAQ (reference sequence).

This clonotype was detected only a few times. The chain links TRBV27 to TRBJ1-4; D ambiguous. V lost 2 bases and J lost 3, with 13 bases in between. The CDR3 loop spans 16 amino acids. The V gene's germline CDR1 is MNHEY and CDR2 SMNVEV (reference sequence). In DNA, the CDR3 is TGTGCCAGCAGTTTAAGTTGGTTTTCGCCTAATGAAAAACTGTTTTTT. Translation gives CASSLSWFSPNEKLFF.

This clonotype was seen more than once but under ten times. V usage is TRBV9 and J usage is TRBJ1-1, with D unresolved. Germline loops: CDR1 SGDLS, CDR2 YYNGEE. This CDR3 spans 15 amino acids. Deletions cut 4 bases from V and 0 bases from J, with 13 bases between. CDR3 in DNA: TGTGCCAGCAGCCCCAGTGGCGATATGAACACTGAAGCTTTCTTT. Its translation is CASSPSGDMNTEAFF. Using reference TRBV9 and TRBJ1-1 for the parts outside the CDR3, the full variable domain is DSGVTQTPKHLITATGQRVTLRCSPRSGDLSVYWYQQSLDQGLQFLIQYYNGEERAKGNILERFSAQQFPDLHSELNLSSLELGDSALYFCASSPSGDMNTEAFFGQGTRLTVV.

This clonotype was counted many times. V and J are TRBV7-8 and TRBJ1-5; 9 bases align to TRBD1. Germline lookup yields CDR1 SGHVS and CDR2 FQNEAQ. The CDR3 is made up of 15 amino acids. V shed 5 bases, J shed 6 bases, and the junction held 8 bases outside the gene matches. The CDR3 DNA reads TGTGCCAGCAGCATCCGGGACAGGGATTCTCAGCCCCAGCATTTT. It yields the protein CASSIRDRDSQPQHF. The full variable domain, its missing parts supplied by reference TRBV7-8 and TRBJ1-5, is GAGVSQSPRYKVAKRGQDVALRCDPISGHVSLFWYQQALGQGPEFLTYFQNEAQLDKSGLPSDRFFAERPEGSVSTLKIQRTQQEDSAVYLCASSIRDRDSQPQHFGDGTRLSIL.

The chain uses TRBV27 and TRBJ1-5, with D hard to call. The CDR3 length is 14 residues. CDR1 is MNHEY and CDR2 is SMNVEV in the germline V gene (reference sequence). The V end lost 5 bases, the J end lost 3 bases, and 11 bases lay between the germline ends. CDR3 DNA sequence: TGTGCCAGCAGTCCCCGGATGTACAATCAGCCCCAGCATTTT. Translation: CASSPRMYNQPQHF.

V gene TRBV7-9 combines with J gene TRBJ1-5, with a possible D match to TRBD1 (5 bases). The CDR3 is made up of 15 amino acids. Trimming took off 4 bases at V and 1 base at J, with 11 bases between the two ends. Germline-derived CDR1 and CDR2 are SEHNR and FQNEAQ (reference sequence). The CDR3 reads CASSWGGASNQPQHF. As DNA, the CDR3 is TGTGCCAGCAGCTGGGGCGGGGCAAGCAATCAGCCCCAGCATTTT.

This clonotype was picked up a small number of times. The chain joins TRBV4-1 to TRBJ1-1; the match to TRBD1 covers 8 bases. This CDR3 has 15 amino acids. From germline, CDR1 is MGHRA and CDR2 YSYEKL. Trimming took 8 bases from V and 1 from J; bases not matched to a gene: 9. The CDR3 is CASLDRAWGNTEAFF. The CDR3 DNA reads TGCGCCAGCCTGGACAGGGCGTGGGGGAACACTGAAGCTTTCTTT.

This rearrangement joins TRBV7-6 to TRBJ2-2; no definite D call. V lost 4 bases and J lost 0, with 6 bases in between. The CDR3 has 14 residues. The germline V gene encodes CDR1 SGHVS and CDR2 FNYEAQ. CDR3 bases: TGTGCCAGCAGCTATACACCGAACACCGGGGAGCTGTTTTTT. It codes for CASSYTPNTGELFF.

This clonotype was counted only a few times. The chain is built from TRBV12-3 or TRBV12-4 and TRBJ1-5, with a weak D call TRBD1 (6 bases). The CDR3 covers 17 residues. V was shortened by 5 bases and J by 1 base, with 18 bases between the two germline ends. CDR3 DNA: TGTGCCAGCAGTACACCTACAGGGATGGGGAGCAATCAGCCCCAGCATTTT. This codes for CASSTPTGMGSNQPQHF.

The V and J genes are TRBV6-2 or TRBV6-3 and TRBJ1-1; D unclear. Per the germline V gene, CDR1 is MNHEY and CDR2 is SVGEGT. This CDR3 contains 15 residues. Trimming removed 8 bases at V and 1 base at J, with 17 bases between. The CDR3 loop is CASCWSGNGNTEAFF. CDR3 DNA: TGTGCCAGCTGTTGGAGTGGGAACGGGAACACTGAAGCTTTCTTT.

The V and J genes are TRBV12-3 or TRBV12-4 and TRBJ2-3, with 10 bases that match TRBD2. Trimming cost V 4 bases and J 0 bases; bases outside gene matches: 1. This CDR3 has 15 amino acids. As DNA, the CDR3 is TGTGCCAGCAGTTATAGCGGGGGGAGCACAGATACGCAGTATTTT. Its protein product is CASSYSGGSTDTQYF.

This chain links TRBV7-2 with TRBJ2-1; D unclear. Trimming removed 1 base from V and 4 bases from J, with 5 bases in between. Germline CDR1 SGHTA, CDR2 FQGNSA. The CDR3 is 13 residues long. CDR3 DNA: TGTGCCAGCAGCTTAGGGGAATACAATGAGCAGTTCTTC. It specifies CASSLGEYNEQFF.